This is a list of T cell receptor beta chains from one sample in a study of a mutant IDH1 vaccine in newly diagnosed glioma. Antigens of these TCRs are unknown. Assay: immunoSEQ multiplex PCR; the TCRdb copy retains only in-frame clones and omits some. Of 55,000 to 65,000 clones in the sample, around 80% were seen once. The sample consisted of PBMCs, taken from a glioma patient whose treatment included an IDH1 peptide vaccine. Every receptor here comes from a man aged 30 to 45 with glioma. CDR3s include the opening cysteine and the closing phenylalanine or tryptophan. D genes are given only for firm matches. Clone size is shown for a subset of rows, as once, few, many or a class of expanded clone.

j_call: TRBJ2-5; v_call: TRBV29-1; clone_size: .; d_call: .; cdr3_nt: TGCAGCGTTCCCGCGGACAGCCAAGAGACCCAGTACTTC; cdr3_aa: CSVPADSQETQYF
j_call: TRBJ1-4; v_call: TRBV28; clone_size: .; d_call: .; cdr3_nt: TGTGCCAGCAGCTCCGGGGAGTATAATGAAAAACTGTTTTTT; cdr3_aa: CASSSGEYNEKLFF
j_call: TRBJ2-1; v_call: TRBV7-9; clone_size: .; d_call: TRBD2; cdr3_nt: TGTGCCAGCAGCTCAATAGCGGGACGGCACGTTGAGCAGTTCTTC; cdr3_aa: CASSSIAGRHVEQFF
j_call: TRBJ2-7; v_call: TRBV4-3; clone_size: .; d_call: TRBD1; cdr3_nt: TGCGCCAGCAGCCAACTTACAGGGGAAGCCTACGAGCAGTACTTC; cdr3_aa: CASSQLTGEAYEQYF
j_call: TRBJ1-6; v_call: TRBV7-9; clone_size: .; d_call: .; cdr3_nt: TGTGCCAGCAGCATGAGGGGTGGCAATTCACCCCTCCACTTT; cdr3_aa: CASSMRGGNSPLHF
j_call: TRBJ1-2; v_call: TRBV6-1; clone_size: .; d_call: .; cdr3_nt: TGTGCCAGCAGTGAAGTAGGGGATGGCGGCTACACCTTC; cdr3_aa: CASSEVGDGGYTF
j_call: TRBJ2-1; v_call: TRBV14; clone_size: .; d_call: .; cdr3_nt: TGTGCCAGCAGTTGGGGTACAGATGAGCAGTTCTTC; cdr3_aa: CASSWGTDEQFF
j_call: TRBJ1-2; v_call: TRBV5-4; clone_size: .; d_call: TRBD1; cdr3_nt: TGTGCCAGCAGCTTGGGGACAGGGATTGGCTATGGCTACACCTTC; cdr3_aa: CASSLGTGIGYGYTF
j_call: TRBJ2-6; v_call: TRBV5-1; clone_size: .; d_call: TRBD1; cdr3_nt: TGCGCCAGCCAAGGGGGCACTACTGGGGCCAACGTCCTGACTTTC; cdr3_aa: CASQGGTTGANVLTF
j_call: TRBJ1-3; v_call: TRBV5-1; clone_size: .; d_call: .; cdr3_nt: TGCGCCAGCAGCTTCGACGGTTCTGGAAACACCATATATTTT; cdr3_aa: CASSFDGSGNTIYF
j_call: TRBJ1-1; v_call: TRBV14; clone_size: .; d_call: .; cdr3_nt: TGTGCCAGCAGCCAAATTACAGGTTACTACACTGAAGCTTTCTTT; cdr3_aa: CASSQITGYYTEAFF
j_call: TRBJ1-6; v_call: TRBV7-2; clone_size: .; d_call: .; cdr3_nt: TGTGCCAGCAGTCCTCTAACTACCGGGACGACCCGGAATTCACCCCTCCACTTT; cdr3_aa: CASSPLTTGTTRNSPLHF
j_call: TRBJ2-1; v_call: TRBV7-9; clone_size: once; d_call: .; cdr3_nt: TGTGCCAGCAGCCCGAGGGGTGTGAATGAGCAGTTCTTC; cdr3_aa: CASSPRGVNEQFF
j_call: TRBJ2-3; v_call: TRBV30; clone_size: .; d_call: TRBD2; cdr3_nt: TGTGCCTGGGCCCGACTAGCGGGAGAGGCAGATACGCAGTATTTT; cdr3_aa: CAWARLAGEADTQYF
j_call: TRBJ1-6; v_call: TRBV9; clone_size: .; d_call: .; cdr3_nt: TGTGCCAGCAGCGTAGAGTCAGGGCATTCACCCCTCCACTTT; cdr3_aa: CASSVESGHSPLHF
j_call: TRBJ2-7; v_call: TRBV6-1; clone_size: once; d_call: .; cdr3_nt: TGTGCCAGCAGGGACCTCTACGAGCAGTACTTC; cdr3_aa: CASRDLYEQYF
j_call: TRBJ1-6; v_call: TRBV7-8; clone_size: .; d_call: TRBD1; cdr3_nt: TGTGCCAGCAGCCCCCGGGACAGGGGGCCCTATTCACCCCTCCACTTT; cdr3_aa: CASSPRDRGPYSPLHF
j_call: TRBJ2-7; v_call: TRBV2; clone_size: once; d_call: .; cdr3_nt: TGTGCCAGCGAGAGGGAACAAGCCTACGAGCAGTACTTC; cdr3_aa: CASEREQAYEQYF
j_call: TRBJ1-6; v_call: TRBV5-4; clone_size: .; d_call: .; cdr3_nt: TGTGCCAGCAGCTTGGTACATAATTCACCCCTCCACTTT; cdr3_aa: CASSLVHNSPLHF
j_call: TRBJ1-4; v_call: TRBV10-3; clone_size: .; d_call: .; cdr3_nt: TGTGCCATCAGTGACGCGACTAATGAAAAACTGTTTTTT; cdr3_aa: CAISDATNEKLFF
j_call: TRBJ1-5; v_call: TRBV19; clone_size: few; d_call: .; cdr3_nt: TGTGCCAGTAGTAAGGGGACGAGCAATCAGCCCCAGCATTTT; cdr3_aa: CASSKGTSNQPQHF
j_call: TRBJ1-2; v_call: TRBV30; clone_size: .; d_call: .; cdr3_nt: TGTGCCTGGAGTCCACGGGGGGGGAGCTACACCTTC; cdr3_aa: CAWSPRGGSYTF
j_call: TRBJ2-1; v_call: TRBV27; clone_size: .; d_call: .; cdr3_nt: TGTGCCAGCAGGGCGGGGTGGGGTGAGCAGTTCTTC; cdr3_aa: CASRAGWGEQFF
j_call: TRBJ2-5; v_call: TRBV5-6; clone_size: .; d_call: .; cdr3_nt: TGTGCCAGCAGCTTAAATAACTTAGAGACCCAGTACTTC; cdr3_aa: CASSLNNLETQYF